This TCR beta chain was sequenced in a study of cytomegalovirus exposure and HLA in healthy donors. Findings and limits, study-wide: According to a later analysis, most TCR beta chains associated with CMV appeared HLA-restricted. The Asian-associated ancestry cluster reportedly had fewer N-insertions than the roughly 670-donor mean in a later analysis.

A remark on this clone: The antigen remains unidentified.

Healthy donors of bone marrow made up the group. PCR was performed using 60 Vbeta and 13 Jbeta primers. In the original processing: Per a later analysis, the number of unique TCR beta chains was about 80 million, of which around 9.9 million were shared. Sequencing was performed with immunoSEQ multiplex PCR; in TCRdb, only in-frame clones are kept and a portion is missing. The V and J calls and clone size come from that table; D and trimming were worked out from the DNA. The profile covers approximately 100,000 clones, with around 75% appearing a single time and approximately 11% taken by the ten largest. Germline assignment: CDR1 LNHDA and CDR2 SQIVND (reference sequence). This CDR3 is built from 16 residues. Between the trimmed V and J ends, which lost 3 bases and 7 bases, there was a span of 19 bases.

The source of this sequence is a man between 18 and 35 years old in good health and CMV-seropositive. Specimen: PBMCs. The chain recombines TRBV19 with TRBJ1-5; tentatively, D is TRBD1 (5 bases). The CDR3 region has the DNA TGTGCCAGTAGTATTACCTGGCAGGGTAGAAACCAGCCCCAGCATTTT. It yields the protein CASSITWQGRNQPQHF.